This paragraph reports one TCR beta chain. What it binds is unknown. This sample stems from a study of CD8 T cells in ankylosing spondylitis. Points from the study as a whole: A CD8+ phenotype characterized the disease-linked clones, which were relatively rare in peripheral blood. Characteristic, it appeared, of ankylosing spondylitis blood was a TCR beta motif of eight highly homologous variants.

MiXCR, run by TCRdb on the 5' RACE reads, gives a single entry per CDR3 protein. Among roughly 440,000 distinct CDR3 sequences listed, over 15% were seen once. This CDR3 has 16 residues. Germline values: CDR1 SGHTA, CDR2 FQGTGA. The V gene lost 2 bases and the J gene lost 3 bases, with 14 bases spanning the gap. The material sequenced was blood, either unsorted or a sorted T cell fraction (not recorded which). The chain has TRBV7-3 and TRBJ2-1; the D is unclear. The clonotype was recovered from a male donor with ankylosing spondylitis. The CDR3 is CASSLLGGWSYNEQFF. CDR3 nucleotides: TGTGCCAGCAGCTTATTGGGCGGCTGGAGCTACAATGAGCAGTTCTTC.